This T cell receptor beta chain came from a study of OX40 agonist ivuxolimab in advanced cancers. The germline CDR1 and CDR2 sequences are MNHEY and SMNVEV (reference sequence). V lost 5 bases, J lost 6 bases, and 10 bases lay in between. CDR3 size: 12 residues. Using immunoSEQ multiplex PCR, the repertoire was profiled, and TCRdb retains in-frame clones only, with some absent. This sample yields about 140,000 clones, of which about nine tenths are seen a single time; 0.9% to 1.2% belongs to the top ten. The chain has TRBV27 and TRBJ2-5; D call uncertain. This material consisted of CD4+ or CD8+ T cells sorted from blood, taken in a trial of the OX40 agonist ivuxolimab. The clonotype was recovered from an adult with an advanced solid tumor such as melanoma, head and neck, liver or kidney cancer. CDR3 amino acids: CASSAPGKTQYF. The CDR3 DNA is TGTGCCAGCAGTGCGCCCGGTAAGACCCAGTACTTC.